This TCR beta chain was obtained from a study of shared clonotypes between healthy human individuals. V was clipped by 1 base and J by 2 bases; unmatched bases: 10. Germline-derived CDR1 and CDR2 are SGHNT and YENEEA. The CDR3 is 18 residues long. Sequencing was performed with immunoSEQ multiplex PCR; in TCRdb, only in-frame clones are kept and a portion is missing. The sample lists over a million clones, roughly 96% seen once, with roughly 1.1% in the top ten. The chain links TRBV11-3 to TRBJ2-5; 10 positions agree with TRBD2. The TCR sequence derives from a man between 25 and 39 years old in good health. Source material: naive CD4+ T cells sorted from blood. Sample subset: CD45RA+ positively selected. CDR3 loop: CASSLGRLAGDSQETQYF. CDR3 in DNA: TGTGCCAGCAGCTTAGGAAGGCTAGCGGGAGACTCGCAAGAGACCCAGTACTTC.